The clone carrying this T cell receptor beta chain appeared a few times. Its antigen is not known. This entry belongs to a study of T cell responses to AZD1222 COVID-19 vaccine. Study-wide results and caveats: Among the donors, most were white British and more were female, and clonal diversity was possibly underestimated. Nearly half of unique spike-specific TCRs reportedly avoided B.1.351 and B.1.1.7 mutated regions.

In germline, CDR1 is SNHLY, CDR2 FYNNEI. The length of the CDR3 is 13 residues. V lost 6 bases to trimming and J lost 3 bases; unmatched junction nucleotides: 4. TCRdb's table, derived via immunoSEQ multiplex PCR, lists solely in-frame clones and lacks some. Of some 150,000 clones listed, over 80% were seen once; the top ten hold approximately 9%. This TCR came from an adult who received the AZD1222 COVID-19 vaccine. The V gene is TRBV2, the J gene TRBJ2-7; 8 bases are shared with TRBD1. The source material was peripheral blood, sampled 28 days after the second AZD1222 dose. The CDR3 DNA follows: TGTGCCAGCAGGGGACAGGCTCTCTACGAGCAGTACTTC. Protein: CASRGQALYEQYF. The entire variable domain, with the rest obtained from reference TRBV2 and TRBJ2-7, is as follows: EPEVTQTPSHQVTQMGQEVILRCVPISNHLYFYWYRQILGQKVEFLVSFYNNEISEKSEIFDDQFSVERPDGSNFTLKIRSTKLEDSAMYFCASRGQALYEQYFGPGTRLTVT.